This T cell receptor beta chain was obtained from a study of Graves' ophthalmopathy and Graves' hyperthyroidism. Study in general: Ahead of any treatment, peripheral blood was obtained at the initial diagnosis.

Other autoimmune diseases, uncontrolled infections, pregnancy or lactation ruled patients out of participation. It was on clinical symptoms, serum thyroxine, TRAb, thyroid ultrasound and orbital computed tomography that diagnosis relied. Notes on the study in general: The majority of expanded thyroid clonotypes above 0.001 frequency also occurred in blood.

Transcripts of RNA were the source for amplifying TCR beta CDR3 regions. An initial RT-PCR round employing HTBI primers preceded a second-round multiplex PCR. TCRdb reprocessed the multiplex PCR reads with MiXCR, giving one entry per CDR3 protein. The sample yields around 470,000 distinct CDR3 sequences, approximately 15% seen once. Germline CDR1 is SNHLY and CDR2 is FYNNEI. There are 15 residues in the CDR3. Trimming removed 0 bases from V and 1 base from J, with 6 bases in between. On this clonotype: Its antigen is undetermined.

The receptor was isolated from a woman aged 25 to 39 with Graves' ophthalmopathy. The sample was blood. The chain employs TRBV2 and TRBJ2-2; D is ambiguous. This chain's CDR3 is CASSEAYRNTGELFF. CDR3 nucleotides: TGTGCCAGCAGTGAAGCCTACAGGAACACCGGGGAGCTGTTTTTT. The complete variable domain, with remaining parts taken from reference TRBV2 and TRBJ2-2, reads EPEVTQTPSHQVTQMGQEVILRCVPISNHLYFYWYRQILGQKVEFLVSFYNNEISEKSEIFDDQFSVERPDGSNFTLKIRSTKLEDSAMYFCASSEAYRNTGELFFGEGSRLTVL.